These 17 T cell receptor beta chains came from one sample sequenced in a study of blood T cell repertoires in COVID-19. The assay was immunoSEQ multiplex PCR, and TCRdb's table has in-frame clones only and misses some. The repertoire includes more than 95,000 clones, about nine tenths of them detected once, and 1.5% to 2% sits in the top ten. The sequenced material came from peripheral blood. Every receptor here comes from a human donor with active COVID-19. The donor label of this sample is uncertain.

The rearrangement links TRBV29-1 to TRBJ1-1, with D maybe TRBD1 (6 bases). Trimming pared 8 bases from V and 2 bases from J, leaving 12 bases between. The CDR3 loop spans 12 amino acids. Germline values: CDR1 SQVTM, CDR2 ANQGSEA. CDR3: CSIKDSNTEAFF. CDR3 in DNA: TGCAGCATAAAGGACAGTAACACTGAAGCTTTCTTT.

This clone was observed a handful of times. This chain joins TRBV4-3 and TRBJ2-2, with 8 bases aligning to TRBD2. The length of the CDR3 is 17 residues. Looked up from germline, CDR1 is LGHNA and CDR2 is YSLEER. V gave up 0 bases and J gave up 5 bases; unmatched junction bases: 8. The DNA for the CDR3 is TGCGCCAGCAGCCAAGATCTATGGACTAGCAATACCGGGGAGCTGTTTTTT. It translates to CASSQDLWTSNTGELFF.

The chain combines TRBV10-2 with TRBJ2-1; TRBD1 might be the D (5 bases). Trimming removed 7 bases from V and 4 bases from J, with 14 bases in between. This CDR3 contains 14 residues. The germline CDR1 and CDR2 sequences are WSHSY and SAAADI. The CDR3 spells CASNHRQKYNEQFF. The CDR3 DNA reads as TGCGCCAGCAACCACAGACAGAAATACAATGAGCAGTTCTTC.

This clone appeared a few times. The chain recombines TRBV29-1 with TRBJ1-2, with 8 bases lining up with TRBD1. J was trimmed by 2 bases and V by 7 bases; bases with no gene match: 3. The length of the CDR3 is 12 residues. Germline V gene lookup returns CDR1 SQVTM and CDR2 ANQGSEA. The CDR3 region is CSGRTGNYGYTF. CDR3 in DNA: TGCAGCGGCCGGACAGGGAACTATGGCTACACCTTC.

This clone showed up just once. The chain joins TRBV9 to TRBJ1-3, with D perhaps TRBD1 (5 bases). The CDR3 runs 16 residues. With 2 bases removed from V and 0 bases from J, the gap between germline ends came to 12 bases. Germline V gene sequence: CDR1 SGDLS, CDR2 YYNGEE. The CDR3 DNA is TGTGCCAGCAGCGTTTCAGGGATTTACTCTGGAAACACCATATATTTT. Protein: CASSVSGIYSGNTIYF.

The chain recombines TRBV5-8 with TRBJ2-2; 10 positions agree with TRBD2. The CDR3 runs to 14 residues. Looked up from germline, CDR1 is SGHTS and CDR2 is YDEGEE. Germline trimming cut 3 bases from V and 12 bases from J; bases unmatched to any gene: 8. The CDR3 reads CASSSRLAGVKLFF. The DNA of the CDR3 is TGTGCCAGCAGCTCCCGACTAGCGGGTGTGAAGCTGTTTTTT.

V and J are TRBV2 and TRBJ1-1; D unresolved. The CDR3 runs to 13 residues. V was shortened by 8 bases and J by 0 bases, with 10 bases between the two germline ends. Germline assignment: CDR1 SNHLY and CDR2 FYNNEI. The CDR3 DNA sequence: TGTGCCAGCGCTACAGAAATGAACACTGAAGCTTTCTTT. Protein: CASATEMNTEAFF.

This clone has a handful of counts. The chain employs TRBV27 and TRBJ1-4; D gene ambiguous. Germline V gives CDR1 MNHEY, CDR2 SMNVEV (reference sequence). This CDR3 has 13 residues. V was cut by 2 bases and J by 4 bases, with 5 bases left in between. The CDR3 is CASSLNYNEKLFF. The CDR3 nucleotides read TGTGCCAGCAGTTTAAACTATAATGAAAAACTGTTTTTT. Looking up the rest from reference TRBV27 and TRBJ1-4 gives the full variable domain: EAQVTQNPRYLITVTGKKLTVTCSQNMNHEYMSWYRQDPGLGLRQIYYSMNVEVTDKGDVPEGYKVSRKEKRNFPLILESPSPNQTSLYFCASSLNYNEKLFFGSGTQLSVL.

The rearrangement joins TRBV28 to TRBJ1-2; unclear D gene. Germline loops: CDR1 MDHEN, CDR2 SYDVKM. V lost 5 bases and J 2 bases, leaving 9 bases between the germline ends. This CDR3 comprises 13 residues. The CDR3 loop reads CASSLEANYGYTF. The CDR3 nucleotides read TGTGCCAGCAGTCTGGAGGCGAACTATGGCTACACCTTC.

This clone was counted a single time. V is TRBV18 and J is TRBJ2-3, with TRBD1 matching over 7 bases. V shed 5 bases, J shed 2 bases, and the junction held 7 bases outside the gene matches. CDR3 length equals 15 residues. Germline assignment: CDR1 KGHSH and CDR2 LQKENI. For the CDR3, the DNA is TGTGCCAGCTCAAATAACAGGGGCGACACAGATACGCAGTATTTT. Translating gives CASSNNRGDTDTQYF.

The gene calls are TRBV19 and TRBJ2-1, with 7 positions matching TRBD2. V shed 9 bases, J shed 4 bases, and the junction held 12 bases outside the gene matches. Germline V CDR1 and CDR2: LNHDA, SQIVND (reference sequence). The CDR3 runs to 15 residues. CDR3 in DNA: TGTGCCAGCGAGCCGGGCGGGGGTACTTACAATGAGCAGTTCTTC. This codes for CASEPGGGTYNEQFF.

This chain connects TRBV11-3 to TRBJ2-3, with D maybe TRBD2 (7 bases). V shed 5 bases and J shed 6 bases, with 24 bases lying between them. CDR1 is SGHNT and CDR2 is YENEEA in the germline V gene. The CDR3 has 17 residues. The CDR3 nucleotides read TGTGCCAGCAGCCCGGGGAGGGCGGGGGCGCCCAGGGATACGCAGTATTTT. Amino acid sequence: CASSPGRAGAPRDTQYF. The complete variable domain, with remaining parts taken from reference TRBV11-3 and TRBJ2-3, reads EAGVVQSPRYKIIEKKQPVAFWCNPISGHNTLYWYLQNLGQGPELLIRYENEEAVDDSQLPKDRFSAERLKGVDSTLKIQPAELGDSAVYLCASSPGRAGAPRDTQYFGPGTRLTVL.

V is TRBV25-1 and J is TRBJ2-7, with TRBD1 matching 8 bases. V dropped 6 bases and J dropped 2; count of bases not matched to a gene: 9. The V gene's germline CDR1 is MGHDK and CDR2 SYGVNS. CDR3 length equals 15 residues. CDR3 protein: CASRDPGTGAYEQYF. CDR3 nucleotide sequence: TGTGCCAGCAGGGACCCCGGGACAGGCGCCTACGAGCAGTACTTC.

Here the CDR3 reads CASSPPQEKAGANVLTF. The CDR3 bases are TGTGCCAGCTCACCACCGCAGGAAAAGGCTGGGGCCAACGTCCTGACTTTC. V usage is TRBV18 and J usage is TRBJ2-6; D is ambiguous. The V gene's germline CDR1 is KGHSH and CDR2 LQKENI. This CDR3 has 17 amino acids. Trimming stripped 0 bases from V and 2 bases from J, with 11 bases between.

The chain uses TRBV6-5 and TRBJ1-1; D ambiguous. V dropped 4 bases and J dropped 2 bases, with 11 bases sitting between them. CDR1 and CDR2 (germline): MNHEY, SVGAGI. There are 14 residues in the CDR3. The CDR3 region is CASSWSRGNTEAFF. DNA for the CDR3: TGTGCCAGCAGTTGGAGCAGAGGAAACACTGAAGCTTTCTTT.

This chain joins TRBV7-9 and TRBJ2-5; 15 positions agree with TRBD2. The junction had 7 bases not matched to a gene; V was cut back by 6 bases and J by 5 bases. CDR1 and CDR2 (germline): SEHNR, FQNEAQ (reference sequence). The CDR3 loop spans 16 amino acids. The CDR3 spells CASSWTSGGVGETQYF. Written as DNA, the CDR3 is TGTGCCAGCAGTTGGACTAGCGGGGGGGTTGGTGAGACCCAGTACTTC.

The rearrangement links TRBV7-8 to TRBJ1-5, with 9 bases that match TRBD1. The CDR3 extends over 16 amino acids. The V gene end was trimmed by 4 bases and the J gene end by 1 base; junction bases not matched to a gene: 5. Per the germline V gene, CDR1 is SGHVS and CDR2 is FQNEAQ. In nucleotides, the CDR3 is TGTGCCAGCAGCTCCACAGGGGGCGGAAGCAATCAGCCCCAGCATTTT. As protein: CASSSTGGGSNQPQHF.